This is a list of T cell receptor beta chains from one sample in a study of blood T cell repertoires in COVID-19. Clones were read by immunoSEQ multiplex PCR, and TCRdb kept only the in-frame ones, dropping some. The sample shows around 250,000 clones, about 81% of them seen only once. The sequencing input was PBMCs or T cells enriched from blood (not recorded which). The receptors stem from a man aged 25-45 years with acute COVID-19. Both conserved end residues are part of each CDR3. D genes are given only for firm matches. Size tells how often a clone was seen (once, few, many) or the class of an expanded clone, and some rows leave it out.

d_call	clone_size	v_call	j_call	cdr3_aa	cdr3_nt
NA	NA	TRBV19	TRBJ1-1	CASSMAGLTEAFF	TGTGCCAGTAGTATGGCGGGGCTCACTGAAGCTTTCTTT
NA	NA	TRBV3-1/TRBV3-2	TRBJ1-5	CASSQDSSPKHF	TGTGCCAGCAGCCAAGATAGTTCCCCCAAGCATTTT
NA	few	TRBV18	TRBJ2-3	CASSPEALNTQYF	TGTGCCAGCTCACCCGAAGCCCTAAATACGCAGTATTTT
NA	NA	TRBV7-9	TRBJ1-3	CASSSYVTPGNTIYF	TGTGCCAGCAGCTCTTACGTAACTCCTGGAAACACCATATATTTT
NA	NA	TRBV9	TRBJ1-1	CASSVVQGGTEAFF	TGTGCCAGCAGCGTAGTGCAGGGTGGGACTGAAGCTTTCTTT
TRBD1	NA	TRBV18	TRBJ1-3	CASSPGTGGPGTGNTIYF	TGTGCCAGCTCACCCGGGACAGGGGGACCCGGAACTGGAAACACCATATATTTT
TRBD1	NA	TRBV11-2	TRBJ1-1	CASSLDNRGLAFF	TGTGCCAGCAGCTTAGACAACAGGGGGCTTGCTTTCTTT
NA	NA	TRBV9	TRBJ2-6	CASSVWQEGSGANVLTF	TGTGCCAGCAGCGTTTGGCAGGAGGGCTCTGGGGCCAACGTCCTGACTTTC
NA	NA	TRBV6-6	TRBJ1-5	CATSPPSRNQPQHF	TGTGCCACCTCCCCCCCTTCGAGGAATCAGCCCCAGCATTTT
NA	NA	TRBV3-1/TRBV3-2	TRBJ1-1	CASSQDLGLMNTEAFF	TGTGCCAGCAGCCAAGATCTTGGTCTAATGAACACTGAAGCTTTCTTT
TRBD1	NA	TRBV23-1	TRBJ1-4	CASSLTTGTGTNEKLFF	TGCGCCAGCAGTCTCACGACAGGGACAGGAACTAATGAAAAACTGTTTTTT
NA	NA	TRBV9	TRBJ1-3	CASSETGNTIYF	TGTGCCAGCTCCGAGACTGGAAACACCATATATTTT
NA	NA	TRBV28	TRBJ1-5	CASSRNIQDHSNQPQHF	TGTGCCAGCAGCCGTAATATACAGGACCATAGCAATCAGCCCCAGCATTTT
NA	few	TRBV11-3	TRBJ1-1	CASSLGEIGDEGFF	TGTGCCAGCAGCTTAGGGGAGATAGGAGATGAAGGTTTCTTT
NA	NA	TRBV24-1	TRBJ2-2	CATSDRWESNTGELFF	TGTGCCACCAGTGATAGGTGGGAGTCGAACACCGGGGAGCTGTTTTTT
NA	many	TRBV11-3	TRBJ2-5	CASSRDYRETQYF	TGTGCCAGCAGCCGTGACTATCGGGAGACCCAGTACTTC
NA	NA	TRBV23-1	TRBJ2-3	CASSHGPGRGASTDTQYF	TGCGCCAGCAGTCATGGACCCGGGCGGGGTGCTAGCACAGATACGCAGTATTTT
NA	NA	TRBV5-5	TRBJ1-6	CASSLRGGPNNSPLHF	TGTGCCAGCAGCTTGCGGGGAGGCCCAAATAATTCACCCCTCCACTTT
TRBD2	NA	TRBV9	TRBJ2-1	CASSPQSAGASEQFF	TGTGCCAGCAGCCCCCAATCAGCGGGAGCTTCTGAGCAGTTCTTC
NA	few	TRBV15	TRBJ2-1	CATSRQARYEQFF	TGTGCCACCAGCAGACAAGCTAGGTATGAGCAGTTCTTC
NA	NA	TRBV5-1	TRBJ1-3	CASSLAWVDSQASGNTIYF	TGTGCCAGCAGCTTGGCCTGGGTGGACAGCCAAGCCTCTGGAAACACCATATATTTT
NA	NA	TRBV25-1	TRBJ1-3	CASSETSGGPGNTIYF	TGTGCCAGCAGTGAGACGTCCGGGGGGCCTGGAAACACCATATATTTT
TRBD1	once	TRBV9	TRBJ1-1	CASSVQGDRGNEAFF	TGTGCCAGCAGCGTTCAAGGGGACAGGGGGAATGAAGCTTTCTTT
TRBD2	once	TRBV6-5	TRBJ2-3	CASSSTSGMTDTQYF	TGTGCCAGCAGTAGTACTAGCGGGATGACAGATACGCAGTATTTT
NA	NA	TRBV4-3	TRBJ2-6	CASSLSGGANVLTF	TGCGCCAGCAGCCTATCGGGGGGGGCCAACGTCCTGACTTTC
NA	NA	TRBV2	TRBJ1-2	CASTSGGSYGYTF	TGTGCCAGCACCAGCGGGGGCAGCTATGGCTACACCTTC
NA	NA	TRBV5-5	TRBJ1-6	CASSLSQGNSPLHF	TGTGCCAGCAGCTTGAGCCAGGGGAATTCACCCCTCCACTTT
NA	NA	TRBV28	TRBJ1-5	CATGTLNQPQHF	TGTGCCACCGGGACACTGAATCAGCCCCAGCATTTT
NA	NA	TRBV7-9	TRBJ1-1	CASRAGLEGTEAFF	TGTGCCAGCAGGGCGGGACTGGAGGGCACTGAAGCTTTCTTT
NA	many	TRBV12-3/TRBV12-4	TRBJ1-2	CASSEQAHYGYTF	TGTGCCAGCAGTGAACAGGCCCACTATGGCTACACCTTC
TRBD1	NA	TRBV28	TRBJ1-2	CASSPTQTGDYGYTF	TGTGCCAGCAGCCCGACCCAGACAGGGGACTATGGCTACACCTTC
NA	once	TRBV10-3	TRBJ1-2	CAISEPGAWGYTF	TGTGCCATCAGTGAGCCGGGAGCTTGGGGCTACACCTTC
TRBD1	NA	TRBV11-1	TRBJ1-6	CASSFDRGRSLHF	TGTGCCAGCAGTTTTGACAGGGGGCGCTCCCTCCACTTT
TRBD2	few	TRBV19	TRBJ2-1	CASMTPVAGSHNEQFF	TGTGCCAGTATGACGCCGGTAGCGGGTAGTCACAATGAGCAGTTCTTC
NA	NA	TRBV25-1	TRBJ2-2	CASSEGHNTGELFF	TGTGCCAGCAGTGAGGGACACAACACCGGGGAGCTGTTTTTT
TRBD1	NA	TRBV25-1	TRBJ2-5	CASSPGGVGETQYF	TGTGCCAGTTCCCCAGGGGGCGTGGGGGAGACCCAGTACTTC
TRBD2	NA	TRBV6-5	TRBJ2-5	CASSYPAGGLGTQYF	TGTGCCAGCAGTTACCCGGCGGGGGGCCTTGGGACCCAGTACTTC
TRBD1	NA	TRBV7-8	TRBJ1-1	CASSLERQGTEAFF	TGTGCCAGCAGCTTGGAACGACAGGGGACTGAAGCTTTCTTT
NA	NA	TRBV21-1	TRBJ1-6	CASSNWGQGGSPLHF	TGTGCCAGCAGCAATTGGGGGCAGGGTGGTTCACCCCTCCACTTT
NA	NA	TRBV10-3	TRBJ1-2	CAISAPNRSYGYTF	TGTGCCATCAGTGCCCCCAACAGGTCATATGGCTACACCTTC
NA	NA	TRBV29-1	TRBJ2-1	CSVGLSSYNEQFF	TGCAGCGTCGGACTGTCCTCCTACAATGAGCAGTTCTTC
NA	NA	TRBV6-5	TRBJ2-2	CASSYSDRAGTGELFF	TGTGCCAGCAGTTACTCAGACAGGGCGGGGACCGGGGAGCTGTTTTTT
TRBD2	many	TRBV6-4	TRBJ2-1	CASSENFGGKGPKSYNEQFF	TGTGCCAGCAGTGAGAATTTCGGGGGGAAGGGACCAAAATCCTACAATGAGCAGTTCTTC
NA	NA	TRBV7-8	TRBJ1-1	CASSLTGLNTEAFF	TGTGCCAGCAGCTTGACAGGATTGAACACTGAAGCTTTCTTT
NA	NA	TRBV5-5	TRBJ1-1	CASHRTPNTEAFF	TGTGCCAGCCATAGGACACCGAACACTGAAGCTTTCTTT
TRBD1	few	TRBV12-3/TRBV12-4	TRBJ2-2	CASRRQGFGELFF	TGTGCCAGCAGGAGACAGGGATTCGGGGAGCTGTTTTTT
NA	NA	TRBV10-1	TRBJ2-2	CASSESRQSGTGELFF	TGCGCCAGCAGTGAGTCTCGGCAATCGGGCACCGGGGAGCTGTTTTTT
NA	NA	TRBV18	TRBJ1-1	CASSPPGTSNTEAFF	TGTGCCAGCTCACCACCCGGGACATCGAACACTGAAGCTTTCTTT
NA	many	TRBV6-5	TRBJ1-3	CASKEDLGNTIYF	TGTGCCAGCAAAGAGGATCTTGGAAACACCATATATTTT
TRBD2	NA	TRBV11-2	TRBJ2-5	CASSLVLAGLQETQYF	TGTGCCAGCAGCTTAGTCCTAGCGGGTCTCCAAGAGACCCAGTACTTC
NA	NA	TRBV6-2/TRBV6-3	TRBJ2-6	CASSTGTTLSGANVLTF	TGTGCCAGCAGCACCGGGACAACACTCTCTGGGGCCAACGTCCTGACTTTC
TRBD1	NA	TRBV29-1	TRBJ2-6	CSVGTGNSGANVLTF	TGCAGCGTAGGGACAGGAAACTCTGGGGCCAACGTCCTGACTTTC
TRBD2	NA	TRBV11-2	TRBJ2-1	CASSQREGVINEQFF	TGTGCCAGCAGCCAGCGGGAGGGTGTAATAAATGAGCAGTTCTTC
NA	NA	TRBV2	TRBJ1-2	CASRGQYYGYTF	TGTGCCAGCAGAGGACAGTACTATGGCTACACCTTC